The 12 T cell receptor beta chains below were found in one sample sequenced in a study of OX40 agonist ivuxolimab in advanced cancers. Libraries were made using the immunoSEQ multiplex PCR assay. This is the immuneACCESS table as TCRdb keeps it, with only in-frame sequences that have V and J called. A part of the clones is gone; compared with another copy, unresolved V genes explain less than half, and the rest is unexplained. The sample profile shows approximately 130,000 clones; over 75% of them were found once. About 1% of the sample rests with the top ten. The sample here was CD4+ or CD8+ T cells sorted from blood, taken in a trial of the OX40 agonist ivuxolimab. The receptors were gathered from an adult with an advanced solid tumor such as melanoma, head and neck, liver or kidney cancer.

The chain carries TRBV28 and TRBJ2-7, with TRBD1 as a possible D gene (5 bases). CDR1 and CDR2 (germline): MDHEN, SYDVKM. V was shortened by 3 bases and J by 2 bases, with 17 bases between the two germline ends. This CDR3 is 16 amino acids long. Written as DNA, the CDR3 is TGTGCCAGCAGTTTCTCCCTAAGGGGTCTAACCTACGAGCAGTACTTC. Translating gives CASSFSLRGLTYEQYF.

This rearrangement joins TRBV5-1 to TRBJ1-4, with 8 bases aligning to TRBD1. The CDR3 runs to 14 residues. From germline, CDR1 is SGHRS and CDR2 YFSETQ. V lost 2 bases to trimming and J lost 7 bases; unmatched junction nucleotides: 4. The CDR3 DNA is TGCGCCAGCAGCTTTGGACAGGGTCTTGAAAAACTGTTTTTT. Amino acids: CASSFGQGLEKLFF.

The rearrangement links TRBV27 to TRBJ2-1; weak D call: TRBD1 (5 bases). Germline assignment: CDR1 MNHEY and CDR2 SMNVEV (reference sequence). The CDR3 contains 14 residues. The V gene lost 8 bases and the J gene lost 6 bases, with 17 bases spanning the gap. The CDR3 bases are TGTGCCAGCGTGGGTCTTGGGGCTAGCAATGAGCAGTTCTTC. It codes for CASVGLGASNEQFF.

The chain couples TRBV25-1 to TRBJ1-2; a weak D match, TRBD1 (5 bases). V shed 7 bases and J shed 4 bases, with 10 bases lying between them. CDR3 length equals 12 residues. Germline V lookup: CDR1 MGHDK, CDR2 SYGVNS. Written as DNA, the CDR3 is TGTGCCAGCAAGGAGGGACTCTATGGCTACACCTTC. Its translation is CASKEGLYGYTF.

This chain uses TRBV6-6 with TRBJ1-3; no clear D gene. Germline CDR1 reads MNHNY; CDR2 reads SVGAGI (reference sequence). The CDR3 runs 16 residues. Trimming shortened V by 0 bases and J by 0 bases, and 9 bases separated the two germline ends. CDR3 sequence (DNA): TGTGCCAGCAGTTACTCGTCCAGTCCCTCTGGAAACACCATATATTTT. Translating gives CASSYSSSPSGNTIYF.

On this clone: The sample contains more than one DNA sequence encoding this CDR3. This rearrangement joins TRBV6-6 to TRBJ2-7; 9 bases fit TRBD2. From germline, CDR1 is MNHNY and CDR2 SVGAGI (reference sequence). The CDR3 spans 14 residues. V was pared by 3 bases and J by 0 bases, with 0 bases of the junction left unmatched. CDR3 region: CASSYSGSSYEQYF. For the CDR3, the DNA is TGTGCCAGCAGTTATAGCGGGAGCTCCTACGAGCAGTACTTC.

The J gene is TRBJ2-7, the V gene TRBV5-1, with 10 nucleotides matching TRBD2. The germline CDR1 and CDR2 sequences are SGHRS and YFSETQ. J gave up 0 bases and V 0 bases, and 6 bases lay outside the gene matches. This CDR3 spans 17 amino acids. The CDR3 is CASSLAKPSGGSYEQYF. CDR3 DNA sequence: TGCGCCAGCAGCTTGGCCAAACCTAGCGGGGGCTCCTACGAGCAGTACTTC.

The CDR3 DNA sequence: TGTGCCTGGGCCCCCGGGACGGAGACCCAGTACTTC. It yields the protein CAWAPGTETQYF. The chain uses TRBV30 and TRBJ2-5, with D possibly called TRBD1 or TRBD2 (5 bases each). The germline CDR1 and CDR2 sequences are GTSNPN and SVGIG (reference sequence). Trimming cost V 5 bases and J 5 bases, with 12 bases left between them. The CDR3 is 12 amino acids.

The V call is TRBV7-3, the J call TRBJ2-3; a weak D match, TRBD1 (5 bases). This CDR3 has 14 residues. Germline CDR1 is SGHTA and CDR2 is FQGTGA. V was cut by 8 bases and J by 4 bases, with 16 bases left in between. The DNA for the CDR3 is TGTGCCAGCCGTGCGGCCAGGGCCCCAGATACGCAGTATTTT. Translated, it gives CASRAARAPDTQYF.

The V gene is TRBV5-1, the J gene TRBJ2-1, with D tentatively TRBD2 (6 bases). The germline V gene encodes CDR1 SGHRS and CDR2 YFSETQ. V shed 1 base and J shed 1 base, with 9 bases lying between them. The CDR3 runs to 15 residues. CDR3 loop: CASSLQAGSYNEQFF. DNA for the CDR3: TGCGCCAGCAGCTTGCAGGCGGGGTCCTACAATGAGCAGTTCTTC.

The V call is TRBV6-6, the J call TRBJ2-5, with 7 bases identical to TRBD2. CDR1 is MNHNY and CDR2 is SVGAGI in the germline V gene (reference sequence). The CDR3 is made up of 11 amino acids. As DNA, the CDR3 is TGTGGAACCCACGGGAGGGAGACCCAGTACTTC. This gives the protein CGTHGRETQYF.

The CDR3 bases are TGTGCCAGCAGCTCAACTGGCGGGACCGGGGAGCTGTTTTTT. It translates to CASSSTGGTGELFF. The chain is built from TRBV7-3 and TRBJ2-2, with a weak D call TRBD2 (5 bases). This CDR3 is 14 amino acids long. Trimming removed 4 bases at V and 5 bases at J, with 11 bases between. In germline, CDR1 is SGHTA, CDR2 FQGTGA. Based on the CDR3 plus reference TRBV7-3 and TRBJ2-2, the full variable domain is GAGVSQTPSNKVTEKGKYVELRCDPISGHTALYWYRQSLGQGPEFLIYFQGTGAADDSGLPNDRFFAVRPEGSVSTLKIQRTERGDSAVYLCASSSTGGTGELFFGEGSRLTVL.